The clone carrying this T cell receptor (beta chain) came up many times. Its antigen is not known. TCRdb processed the reads anew with MiXCR; each CDR3 protein has one entry. The profile shows hundreds of thousands of distinct CDR3 sequences, roughly 17% of them singletons. This CDR3 region has 18 residues. Germline lookup yields CDR1 SGHVS and CDR2 FQNEAQ. The junction had 10 bases not matched to a gene; V was cut back by 4 bases and J by 0 bases. The data derive from a study of T cell repertoires in cytomegalovirus infection. Study in general: Indicated by public TCR beta signatures were CMV infection and matching HLA type.

Overall study results and limits: Summed public TCR beta family frequency identified CMV carriers bearing the relevant HLA. CMV-specific HLA-C-restricted TCR beta clonotypes dominated the ex vivo response.

The sequenced sample was PBMCs. The sequence was obtained from a human donor in good health (CMV status not recorded). Some clones in this sample may be carry-over from other donors' samples. The chain uses TRBV7-8 and TRBJ1-4; 8 bases are shared with TRBD1. Here the CDR3 reads CASSSPRTGIATNEKLFF. For the CDR3, the DNA is TGTGCCAGCAGCTCCCCCCGGACAGGGATCGCAACTAATGAAAAACTGTTTTTT.